Below are 2 T cell receptor beta chains sequenced from a single sample in a study of regulatory T cells in long-lasting Graves disease. Researchers made TCR beta libraries by using iRepertoire HTBI primers and running Arm-PCR on CDR3 regions. TCRdb used MiXCR to reprocess the multiplex PCR reads, holding one entry per CDR3 protein. The data show 400,000 to 500,000 distinct CDR3 sequences, 15% seen once. Time point: newly diagnosed GD, antithyroid drugs for less than 3 months. Extracted PBMC RNA gave rise to the TCR library. This same sample was also taken into another study, of T cells in Graves' hyperthyroidism and ophthalmopathy.

The sequencing used peripheral blood mononuclear cells (PBMCs), collected at new diagnosis, from a patient treated with antithyroid drugs. These receptors were obtained from a woman aged 25 to 45 with Graves disease.

This clonotype was observed a few times. CDR3 coding DNA: TGTGCCAGCAGTTACGCCTTTAGCGGGAGGGCCGGTTTAGATACGCAGTATTTT. Translation gives CASSYAFSGRAGLDTQYF. This chain connects TRBV2 to TRBJ2-3, with TRBD2 matching 11 bases. This CDR3 comprises 18 residues. V dropped 5 bases and J dropped 5; count of bases not matched to a gene: 15. The germline V gene encodes CDR1 SNHLY and CDR2 FYNNEI.

This clonotype was recorded many times. The rearrangement uses TRBV7-9 and TRBJ2-1; D may be TRBD1 or TRBD2 (5 bases each). The CDR3 sequence is 16 residues long. Trimming took 1 base from V and 5 from J, leaving 15 bases between them. Looked up from germline, CDR1 is SEHNR and CDR2 is FQNEAQ (reference sequence). DNA for the CDR3: TGTGCCAGCAGCTTAGTGGACGGGGTGGGACACAATGAGCAGTTCTTC. It is translated as CASSLVDGVGHNEQFF.